This passage covers 3 T cell receptor beta chains from one sample sequenced in a study of T cells expressing NK-cell markers. TCRdb reprocessed the 5' RACE reads, keeping one entry per CDR3 protein, no DNA. This listing includes about 380,000 distinct CDR3 sequences. Sequenced material: blood T cells: a sorted CD56 or NKG2C T cell subset, CD4+ or CD8+ T cells, or bulk PBMC T cells (not recorded which). Receptors were obtained from a man aged 18-75 years in good health.

The rearrangement joins TRBV6-5 to TRBJ2-7. Germline-derived CDR1 and CDR2 are MNHEY and SVGAGI. CDR3 size: 15 residues. This CDR3 is CASSYRPDTAYEQYF.

CDR3: CASSPTDLTEKLFF. V gene TRBV18 combines with J gene TRBJ1-4. Germline loops: CDR1 KGHSH, CDR2 LQKENI. This CDR3 spans 14 amino acids.

This rearrangement joins TRBV11-1 to TRBJ1-1; the TCRdb call, TRBD1, lacks DNA for checking. Germline-derived CDR1 and CDR2 are SGHAT and FQDESV (reference sequence). The CDR3 has 18 amino acids. CDR3 protein: CASSPKGQLSPTNTEAFF.